This T cell receptor beta chain was profiled in a study of blood T cell repertoires in COVID-19. In the original analysis: Estimates of nucleated cell counts were drawn from the amplification of reference gene primers. Assay: immunoSEQ multiplex PCR; the TCRdb copy retains only in-frame clones and omits some. The DNA was the basis for D and trimming; V, J and clone size are from that table. In the table there are roughly 190,000 clones, more than 80% of which are singletons. Unmatched junction bases numbered 3, after V lost 0 bases and J lost 10 bases. This CDR3 is built from 13 residues. Germline V gene data show CDR1 as SGHRS and CDR2 as YFSETQ.

The chain is built from TRBV5-1 and TRBJ1-2, with TRBD1 matching 10 bases. The origin of this receptor is a woman aged 55-70 years with acute or convalescent COVID-19. Sequencing used peripheral blood. The CDR3 sequence is CASSLGQGADYTF. The CDR3 DNA sequence: TGCGCCAGCAGCTTGGGACAGGGGGCTGACTACACCTTC.